This T cell receptor (beta chain) was captured by sequencing in a study of shared clonotypes between healthy human individuals. Method: immunoSEQ multiplex PCR; TCRdb's copy keeps in-frame clones and lacks some. The table lists approximately 2,000,000 clones, just over 90% of them singletons. The CDR3 has 15 residues. Germline loops: CDR1 WSHSY, CDR2 SAAADI. The trim removed 8 bases at V and 2 bases at J, leaving 3 bases unmatched. CD45RO-negative CD8 cells positively selected for CCR7 made up the naive population, which excluded terminally differentiated effector memory CD45RA+ cells. The sequencing sample was made of naive CD8+ T cells from PBMCs. This receptor was taken from a man between 18 and 35 years old in good health. Some clones in this sample may be carry-over from other donors' samples. This chain uses TRBV10-2 with TRBJ2-1; TRBD2 agrees at 13 bases. In DNA form, the CDR3 reads TGCGCCAGCGGACTAGCGGGAGTACCCTACAATGAGCAGTTCTTC. Translated, it gives CASGLAGVPYNEQFF.